This T cell receptor (beta chain) originates from a study of cytomegalovirus exposure and HLA in healthy donors. Findings and caveats of the study: The authors considered a cluster of highly shared sequence variants likely to be a sequencing artifact.

It was with 60 Vbeta and 13 Jbeta primers that the PCR ran. Repertoires were generated with immunoSEQ multiplex PCR, while TCRdb's copy carries only in-frame clones and drops some. Of tens of thousands of clones listed, roughly three quarters were seen once; the top ten hold less than 25%. Worth noting for this clone: Its specificity is unknown.

The sample comprised PBMCs. This sequence was found in a woman aged 40 to 50 in good health and CMV-seropositive.

CDR3 DNA sequence: TGTGCTAGTGGTTTGGTAGGAGCGGGGCAGCCCCAGCATTTT. This translates into CASGLVGAGQPQHF. This sequence joins TRBV12-5 and TRBJ1-5; D not certain. This CDR3 region has 14 residues. The germline V gene has CDR1 LGHNT and CDR2 FRNRAP. V lost 0 bases, J lost 7 bases, and 10 bases lay in between.